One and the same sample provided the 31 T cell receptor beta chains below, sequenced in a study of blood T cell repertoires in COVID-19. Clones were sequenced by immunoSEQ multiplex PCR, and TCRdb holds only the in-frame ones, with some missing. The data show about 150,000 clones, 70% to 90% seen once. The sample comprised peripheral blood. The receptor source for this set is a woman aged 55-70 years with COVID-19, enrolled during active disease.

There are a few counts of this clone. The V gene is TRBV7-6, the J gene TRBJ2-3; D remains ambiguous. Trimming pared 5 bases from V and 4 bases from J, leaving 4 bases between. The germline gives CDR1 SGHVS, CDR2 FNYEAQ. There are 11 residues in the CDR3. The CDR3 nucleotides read TGTGCCAGCAGCACGGCAGATACGCAGTATTTT. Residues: CASSTADTQYF. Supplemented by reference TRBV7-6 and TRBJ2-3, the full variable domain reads GAGVSQSPRYKVTKRGQDVALRCDPISGHVSLYWYRQALGQGPEFLTYFNYEAQQDKSGLPNDRFSAERPEGSISTLTIQRTEQRDSAMYRCASSTADTQYFGPGTRLTVL.

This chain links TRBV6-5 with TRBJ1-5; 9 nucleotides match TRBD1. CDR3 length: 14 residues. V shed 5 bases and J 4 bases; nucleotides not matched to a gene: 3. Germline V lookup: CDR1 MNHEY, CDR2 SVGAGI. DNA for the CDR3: TGTGCCAGCAGTCGGGACAGGGAAAATCAGCCCCAGCATTTT. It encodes CASSRDRENQPQHF.

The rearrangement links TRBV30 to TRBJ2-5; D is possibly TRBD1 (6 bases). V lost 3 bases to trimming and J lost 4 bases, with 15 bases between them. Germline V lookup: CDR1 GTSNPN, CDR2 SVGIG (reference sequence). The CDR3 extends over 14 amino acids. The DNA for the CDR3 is TGTGCCTGGAGGAGTCAGGGGTTAAGAGAGACCCAGTACTTC. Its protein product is CAWRSQGLRETQYF.

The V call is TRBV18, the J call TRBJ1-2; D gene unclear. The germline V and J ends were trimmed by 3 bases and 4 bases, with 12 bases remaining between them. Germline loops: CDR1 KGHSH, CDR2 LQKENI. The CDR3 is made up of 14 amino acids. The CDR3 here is CASSPLYLVYGYTF. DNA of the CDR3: TGTGCCAGCTCACCGCTTTACCTAGTCTATGGCTACACCTTC.

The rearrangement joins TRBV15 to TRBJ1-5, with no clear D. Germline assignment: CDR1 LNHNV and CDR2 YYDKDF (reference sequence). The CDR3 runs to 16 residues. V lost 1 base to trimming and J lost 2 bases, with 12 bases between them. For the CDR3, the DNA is TGTGCCACCAGCAGAGGAGACACGGGAGGCAATCAGCCCCAGCATTTT. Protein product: CATSRGDTGGNQPQHF.

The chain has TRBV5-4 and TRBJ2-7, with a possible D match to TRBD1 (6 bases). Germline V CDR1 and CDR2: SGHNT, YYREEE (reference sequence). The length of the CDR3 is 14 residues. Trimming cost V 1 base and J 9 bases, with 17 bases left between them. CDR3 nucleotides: TGTGCCAGCAGCTTGAGTACAGGGCCCCACGGGCAGTACTTC. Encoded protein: CASSLSTGPHGQYF.

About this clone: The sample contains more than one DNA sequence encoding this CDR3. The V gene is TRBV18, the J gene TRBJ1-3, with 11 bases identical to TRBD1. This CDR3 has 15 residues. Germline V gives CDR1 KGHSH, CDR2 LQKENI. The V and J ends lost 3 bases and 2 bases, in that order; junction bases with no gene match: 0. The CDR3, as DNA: TGTGCCAGCTCACCGGGACAGGGGGCTGGAAACACCATATATTTT. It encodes CASSPGQGAGNTIYF.

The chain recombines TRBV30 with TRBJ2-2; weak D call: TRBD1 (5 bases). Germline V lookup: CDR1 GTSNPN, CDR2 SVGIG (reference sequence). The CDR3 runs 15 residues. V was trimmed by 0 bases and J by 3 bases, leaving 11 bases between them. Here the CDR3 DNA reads TGTGCCTGGAGTGTATCGTCAGGGTACACCGGGGAGCTGTTTTTT. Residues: CAWSVSSGYTGELFF. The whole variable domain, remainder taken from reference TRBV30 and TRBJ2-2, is SQTIHQWPATLVQPVGSPLSLECTVEGTSNPNLYWYRQAAGRGLQLLFYSVGIGQISSEVPQNLSASRPQDRQFILSSKKLLLSDSGFYLCAWSVSSGYTGELFFGEGSRLTVL.

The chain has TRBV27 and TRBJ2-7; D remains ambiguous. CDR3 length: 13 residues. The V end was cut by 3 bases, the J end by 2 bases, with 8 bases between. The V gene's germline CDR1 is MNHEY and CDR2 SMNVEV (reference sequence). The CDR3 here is CASSFGRTYEQYF. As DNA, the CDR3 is TGTGCCAGCAGTTTCGGCAGGACCTACGAGCAGTACTTC.

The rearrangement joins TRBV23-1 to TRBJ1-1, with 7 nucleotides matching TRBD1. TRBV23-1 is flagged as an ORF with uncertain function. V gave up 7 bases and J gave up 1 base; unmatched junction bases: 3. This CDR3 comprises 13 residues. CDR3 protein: CASTRTGNTEAFF. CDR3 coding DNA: TGCGCCAGCACCCGGACAGGGAACACTGAAGCTTTCTTT.

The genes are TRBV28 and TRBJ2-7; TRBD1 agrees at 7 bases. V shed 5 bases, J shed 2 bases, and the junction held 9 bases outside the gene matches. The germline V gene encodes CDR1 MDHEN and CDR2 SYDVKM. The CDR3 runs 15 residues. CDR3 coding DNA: TGTGCCAGCAGTCTTCCCGGGACAGATCCCTACGAGCAGTACTTC. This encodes CASSLPGTDPYEQYF. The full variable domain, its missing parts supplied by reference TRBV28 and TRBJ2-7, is DVKVTQSSRYLVKRTGEKVFLECVQDMDHENMFWYRQDPGLGLRLIYFSYDVKMKEKGDIPEGYSVSREKKERFSLILESASTNQTSMYLCASSLPGTDPYEQYFGPGTRLTVT.

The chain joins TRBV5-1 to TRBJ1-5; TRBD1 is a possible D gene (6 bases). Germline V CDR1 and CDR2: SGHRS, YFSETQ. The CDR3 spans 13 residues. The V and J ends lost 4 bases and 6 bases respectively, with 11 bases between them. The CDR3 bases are TGCGCCAGCAGCCCCAGGGGCAGTCAGCCCCAGCATTTT. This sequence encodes CASSPRGSQPQHF.

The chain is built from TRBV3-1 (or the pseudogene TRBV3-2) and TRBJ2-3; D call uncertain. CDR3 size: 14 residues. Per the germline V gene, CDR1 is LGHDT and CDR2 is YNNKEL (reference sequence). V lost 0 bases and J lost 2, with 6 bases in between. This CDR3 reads CASSQDRVTDTQYF. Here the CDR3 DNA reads TGTGCCAGCAGCCAAGATCGAGTCACAGATACGCAGTATTTT.

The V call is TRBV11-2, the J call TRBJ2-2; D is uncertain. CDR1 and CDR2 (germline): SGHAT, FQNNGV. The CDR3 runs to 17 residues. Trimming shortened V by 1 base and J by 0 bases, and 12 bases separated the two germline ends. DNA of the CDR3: TGTGCCAGCAGCTTAGCTCGTAACAACCCGAACACCGGGGAGCTGTTTTTT. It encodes CASSLARNNPNTGELFF. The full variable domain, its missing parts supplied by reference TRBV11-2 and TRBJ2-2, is EAGVAQSPRYKIIEKRQSVAFWCNPISGHATLYWYQQILGQGPKLLIQFQNNGVVDDSQLPKDRFSAERLKGVDSTLKIQPAKLEDSAVYLCASSLARNNPNTGELFFGEGSRLTVL.

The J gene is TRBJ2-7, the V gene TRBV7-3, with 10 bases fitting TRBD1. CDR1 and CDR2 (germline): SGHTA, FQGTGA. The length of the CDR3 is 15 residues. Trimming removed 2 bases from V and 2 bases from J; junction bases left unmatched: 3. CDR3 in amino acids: CASSLGQGGTYEQYF. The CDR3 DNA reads TGTGCCAGCAGCTTAGGACAGGGGGGAACCTACGAGCAGTACTTC.

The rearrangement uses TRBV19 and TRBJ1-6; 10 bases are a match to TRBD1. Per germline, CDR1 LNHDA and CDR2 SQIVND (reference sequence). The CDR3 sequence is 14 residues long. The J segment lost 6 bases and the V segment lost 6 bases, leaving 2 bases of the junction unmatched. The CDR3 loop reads CASRTGGSNSPLHF. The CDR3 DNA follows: TGTGCCAGTAGGACAGGGGGCAGTAATTCACCCCTCCACTTT.

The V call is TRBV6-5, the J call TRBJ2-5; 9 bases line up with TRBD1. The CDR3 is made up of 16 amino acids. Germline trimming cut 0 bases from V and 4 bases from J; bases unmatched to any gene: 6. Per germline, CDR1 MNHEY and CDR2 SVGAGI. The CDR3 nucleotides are TGTGCCAGCAGTTACTCGAGGGGACAGGGAGGAGAGACCCAGTACTTC. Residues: CASSYSRGQGGETQYF.

The CDR3 sequence is CASSFRLAAVSTDTQYF. The CDR3 DNA reads TGTGCCAGCAGCTTCCGTCTAGCGGCCGTGAGCACAGATACGCAGTATTTT. The rearrangement uses TRBV7-2 and TRBJ2-3, with TRBD2 matching 7 bases. Germline CDR1 reads SGHTA; CDR2 reads FQGNSA. This CDR3 contains 17 residues. V shed 3 bases and J 0 bases; nucleotides not matched to a gene: 9.

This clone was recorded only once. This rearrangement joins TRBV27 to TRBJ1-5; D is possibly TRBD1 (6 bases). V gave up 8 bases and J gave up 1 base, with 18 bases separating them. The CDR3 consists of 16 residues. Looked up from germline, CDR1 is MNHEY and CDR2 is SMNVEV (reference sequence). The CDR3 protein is CASGGLRGRSNQPQHF. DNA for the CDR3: TGTGCCAGCGGGGGCCTACGGGGTCGAAGCAATCAGCCCCAGCATTTT.

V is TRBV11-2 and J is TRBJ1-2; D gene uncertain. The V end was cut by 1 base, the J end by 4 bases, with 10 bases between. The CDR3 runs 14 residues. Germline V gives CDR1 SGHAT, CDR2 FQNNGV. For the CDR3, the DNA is TGTGCCAGCAGCTTAGTTGCACAGCCCTATGGCTACACCTTC. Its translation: CASSLVAQPYGYTF.

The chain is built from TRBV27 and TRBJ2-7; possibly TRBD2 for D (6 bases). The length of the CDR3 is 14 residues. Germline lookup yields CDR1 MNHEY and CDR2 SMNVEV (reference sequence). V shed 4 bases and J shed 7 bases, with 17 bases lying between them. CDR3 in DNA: TGTGCCAGCAGTTCCCGGGTTTCTGGGAGGGAGCAGTACTTC. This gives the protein CASSSRVSGREQYF.

CDR3 protein: CASSARLAGGLVTDTQYF. CDR3 DNA sequence: TGTGCCAGCAGCGCACGGCTAGCGGGGGGGCTGGTCACAGATACGCAGTATTTT. This sequence joins TRBV9 and TRBJ2-3; 12 nucleotides match TRBD2. V lost 3 bases to trimming and J lost 2 bases; unmatched junction nucleotides: 10. CDR3 size: 18 residues. In germline, CDR1 is SGDLS, CDR2 YYNGEE.

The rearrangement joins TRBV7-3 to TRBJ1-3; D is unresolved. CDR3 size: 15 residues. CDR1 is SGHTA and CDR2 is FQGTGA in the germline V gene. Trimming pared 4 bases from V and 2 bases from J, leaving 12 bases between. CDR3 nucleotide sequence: TGTGCCAGCAGCTCCGGGTCGCTCCCTGGAAACACCATATATTTT. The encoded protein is CASSSGSLPGNTIYF.

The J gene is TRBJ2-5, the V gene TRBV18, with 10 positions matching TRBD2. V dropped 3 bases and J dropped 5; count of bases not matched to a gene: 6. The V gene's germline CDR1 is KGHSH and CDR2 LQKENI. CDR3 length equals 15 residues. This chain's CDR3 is CASSPQRGGVETQYF. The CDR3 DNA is TGTGCCAGCTCACCTCAGCGGGGGGGCGTGGAGACCCAGTACTTC.

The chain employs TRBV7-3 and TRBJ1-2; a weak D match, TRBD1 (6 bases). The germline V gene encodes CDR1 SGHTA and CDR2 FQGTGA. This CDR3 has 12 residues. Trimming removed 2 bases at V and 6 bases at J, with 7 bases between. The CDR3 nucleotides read TGTGCCAGCAGCTTAGCAGGGGATGGCTACACCTTC. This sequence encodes CASSLAGDGYTF.

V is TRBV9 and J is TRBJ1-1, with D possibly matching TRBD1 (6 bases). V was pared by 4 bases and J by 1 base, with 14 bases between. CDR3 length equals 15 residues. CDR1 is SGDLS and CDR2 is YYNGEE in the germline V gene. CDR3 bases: TGTGCCAGCAGCACTAGCGGGGGGCGGAACACTGAAGCTTTCTTT. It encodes CASSTSGGRNTEAFF. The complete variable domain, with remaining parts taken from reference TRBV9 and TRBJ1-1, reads DSGVTQTPKHLITATGQRVTLRCSPRSGDLSVYWYQQSLDQGLQFLIQYYNGEERAKGNILERFSAQQFPDLHSELNLSSLELGDSALYFCASSTSGGRNTEAFFGQGTRLTVV.

CDR3 sequence reads: CASSPRQGPLNTEAFF. The CDR3 coding sequence is TGTGCCAGCAGCCCAAGACAGGGCCCATTGAACACTGAAGCTTTCTTT. The chain recombines TRBV7-9 with TRBJ1-1; 7 nucleotides align to TRBD1. The CDR3 length is 16 residues. With 5 bases clipped from V and 0 bases from J, the junction kept 9 bases outside the gene matches. Germline V gives CDR1 SEHNR, CDR2 FQNEAQ (reference sequence).

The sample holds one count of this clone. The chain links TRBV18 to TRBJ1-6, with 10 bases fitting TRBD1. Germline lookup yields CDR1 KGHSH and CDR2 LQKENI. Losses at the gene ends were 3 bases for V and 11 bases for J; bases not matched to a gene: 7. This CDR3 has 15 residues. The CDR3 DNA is TGTGCCAGCTCACCTGTCGGACAGGGGGACGCACCCCTCCACTTT. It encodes CASSPVGQGDAPLHF.

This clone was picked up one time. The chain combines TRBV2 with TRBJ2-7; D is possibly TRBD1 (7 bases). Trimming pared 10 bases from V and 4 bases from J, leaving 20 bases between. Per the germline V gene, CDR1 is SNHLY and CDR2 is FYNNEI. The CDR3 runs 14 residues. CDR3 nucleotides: TGTGCCATCACTGGCCGGGACAGCGGGTACGAGCAGTACTTC. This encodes CAITGRDSGYEQYF.

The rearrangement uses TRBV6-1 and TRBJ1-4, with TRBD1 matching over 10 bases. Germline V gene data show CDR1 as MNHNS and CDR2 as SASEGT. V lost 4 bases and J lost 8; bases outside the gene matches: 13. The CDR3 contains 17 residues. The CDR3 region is CASSGVRQGAPNEKLFF. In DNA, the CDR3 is TGTGCCAGCAGTGGCGTTCGACAGGGGGCTCCCAACGAAAAACTGTTTTTT.

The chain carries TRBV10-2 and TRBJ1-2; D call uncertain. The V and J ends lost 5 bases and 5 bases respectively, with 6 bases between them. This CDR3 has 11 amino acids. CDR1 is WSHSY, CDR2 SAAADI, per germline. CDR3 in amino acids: CASSYSYGYTF. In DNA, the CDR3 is TGCGCCAGCAGTTACAGTTATGGCTACACCTTC.